Below, one TCR beta chain is given with its context. This entry belongs to a study of blood T cell repertoires in COVID-19. Looking at the study overall: The United States, Italy and Spain were the sources of the acute and convalescent COVID-19 samples. From T cells, B-cell-depleted T cells, or PBMCs came the material, which was cDNA or gDNA.

In the original processing: The assay estimated nucleated cells by amplifying reference gene primers. The protocol was immunoSEQ multiplex PCR, while the TCRdb copy is restricted to in-frame clones and leaves out a portion. That table supplies the V and J calls and clone size; D and trimming were determined from the DNA. The sample carries 55,000 to 75,000 clones, more than 75% recorded once. Germline CDR1 is SGHTA and CDR2 is FQGTGA. V was clipped by 4 bases and J by 3 bases; unmatched bases: 7. This CDR3 has 15 amino acids. The origin of this receptor is a human donor in a cohort sampled during active COVID-19. The sequenced material came from peripheral blood. This sequence joins TRBV7-3 and TRBJ2-3, with 7 bases matching TRBD1. The CDR3 DNA reads as TGTGCCAGCAGCTCCGAGACAGGGCGGACAGATACGCAGTATTTT. The encoded protein is CASSSETGRTDTQYF.